This is a list of T cell receptor beta chains from one sample in a study of cytomegalovirus exposure and HLA in healthy donors. TCRdb keeps only in-frame clones here, not all; method: immunoSEQ multiplex PCR. This table holds around 160,000 clones, around 75% found once. The source material was PBMCs. The receptors derive from a middle-aged woman in good health and CMV-seropositive. The CDR3 runs from the conserved cysteine through the conserved F or W. A D gene is named only where the DNA matches it firmly. Clone sizes are given selectively: once, few, many, or a class where the clone is expanded.

j_call,clone_size,v_call,d_call,cdr3_nt,cdr3_aa
TRBJ2-7,NA,TRBV15,TRBD2,TGTGCCACCAGCAGAGGAGGGACTAGCGGGAGCGTCTCCTACGAGCAGTACTTC,CATSRGGTSGSVSYEQYF
TRBJ1-6,NA,TRBV7-2,TRBD1,TGTGCCAGCAGCTCTAACAGGGGGCTTAATTCACCCCTCCACTTT,CASSSNRGLNSPLHF
TRBJ2-5,few,TRBV6-1,TRBD1,TGTGCCAGCAGTGTACACCGGGACAGAGTATACCAAGAGACCCAGTACTTC,CASSVHRDRVYQETQYF
TRBJ2-5,once,TRBV6-5,TRBD2,TGTGCCAGCAGTTACTCGACGAGAGGACTAGAGCAGTACTTC,CASSYSTRGLEQYF
TRBJ2-3,NA,TRBV14,TRBD2,TGTGCCAGCAGCCATCCCAACGGGAGGTATCCAGATACGCAGTATTTT,CASSHPNGRYPDTQYF
TRBJ1-1,few,TRBV9,TRBD1,TGTGCCAGCAGTGCCGGACAGGGGACTGAAGCTTTCTTT,CASSAGQGTEAFF
TRBJ2-5,once,TRBV4-1,TRBD2,TGCGCCAGCAGCCAAGCTATGGGTGCTTCGGGAGGGGATCGGTCCCAGTACTTC,CASSQAMGASGGDRSQYF
TRBJ2-7,NA,TRBV9,TRBD1,TGTGCCAGCAGCGTAGGGGACAGGGTAGAATACGAGCAGTACTTC,CASSVGDRVEYEQYF
TRBJ2-2,NA,TRBV4-2,TRBD2,TGTGCCAGCAGCCAAGGGGATGAGGGAGGGACCACCGGGGAGCTGTTTTTT,CASSQGDEGGTTGELFF
TRBJ2-1,NA,TRBV2,TRBD2,TGTGCCAGCAGTGAGGTCGGGTTAGCGGGAGACGATATGGAGAATGAGCAGTTCTTC,CASSEVGLAGDDMENEQFF
TRBJ1-1,NA,TRBV5-1,NA,TGCGCCAGCAGCTCCCAGGGGCCGACTGAAGCTTTCTTT,CASSSQGPTEAFF
TRBJ2-7,NA,TRBV7-9,TRBD2,TGTGCCAGCAGCTTAGGTCGTGCGCGGGAGTCCGACGAGCAGTACTTC,CASSLGRARESDEQYF
TRBJ2-1,NA,TRBV7-2,NA,TGTGCCAGCAGCACCCAAGGCGGGGATTGGAATGAGCAGTTCTTC,CASSTQGGDWNEQFF
TRBJ2-7,NA,TRBV30,NA,TGTGCCTGGAGTGTGGACTTCAGCTACGAGCAGTACTTC,CAWSVDFSYEQYF
TRBJ2-5,NA,TRBV9,NA,TGTGCCAGCAGCGTAGGGGGGCCTCTTGAGACCCAGTACTTC,CASSVGGPLETQYF
TRBJ2-1,once,TRBV5-4,TRBD2,TGTGCCAGCAACGTAGCGGGAGCCTACAATGAGCAGTTCTTC,CASNVAGAYNEQFF
TRBJ1-2,NA,TRBV19,NA,TGTGCCAGTAGTATTTTGGCGGGACCATCCTATGGCTACACCTTC,CASSILAGPSYGYTF
TRBJ2-5,NA,TRBV11-3,TRBD1,TGTGCCAGCAGCTCGGGTGGGGACAGTCCCATACGACAGTACTTC,CASSSGGDSPIRQYF
TRBJ2-2,NA,TRBV2,TRBD1,TGTGCCAGCCGAGGGGGCCCGAACACCGGGGAGCTGTTTTTT,CASRGGPNTGELFF
TRBJ1-2,NA,TRBV28,NA,TGTGCCAGCAGACAACAGGGAAGGAGCTATGGCTACACCTTC,CASRQQGRSYGYTF
TRBJ1-2,NA,TRBV6-4,NA,TGTGCCAGCAGTGACTCGAGCTCAAGGGGGGGCTACACCTTC,CASSDSSSRGGYTF
TRBJ2-7,NA,TRBV28,TRBD1,TGTGCCAGCAGTGCGGACAGGGGGCCCTACGAGCAGTACTTC,CASSADRGPYEQYF
TRBJ1-1,NA,TRBV29-1,TRBD1,TGCAGCGTCGCGACAGGGGGCAACGCTTTCTTT,CSVATGGNAFF
TRBJ2-7,NA,TRBV10-3,TRBD2,TGTGCCGCCCAGACGACTAGCGGGAAAGGAATAAACGAGCAGTACTTC,CAAQTTSGKGINEQYF
TRBJ2-7,NA,TRBV5-1,TRBD2,TGCGCCAGCAGCCCCGGGACTAGTCCCTACGAGCAGTACTTC,CASSPGTSPYEQYF
TRBJ1-3,few,TRBV30,NA,TGTGCCTGGAGTGTAGGGGGGGGCGGAAACACCATATATTTT,CAWSVGGGGNTIYF
TRBJ2-1,NA,TRBV10-3,NA,TGTGCCATCAGGGGACTTGGCTCCAATGAGCAGTTCTTC,CAIRGLGSNEQFF
TRBJ2-7,NA,TRBV6-1,TRBD1,TGTGCCAGCAGTAGGACAGGGAACTCCTACGAGCAGTACTTC,CASSRTGNSYEQYF
TRBJ2-5,few,TRBV7-9,NA,TGTGCCAGCAGCTTTAACTCGGGGAGTGGGGAGACCCAGTACTTC,CASSFNSGSGETQYF
TRBJ2-1,few,TRBV2,TRBD1,TGTGCCAGCAGCCCCGGGACAGGGGGCAATGAGCAGTTCTTC,CASSPGTGGNEQFF
TRBJ1-6,NA,TRBV9,NA,TGTGCCAGCAGCGGACAGCAGGGAGGCTATAATTCACCCCTCCACTTT,CASSGQQGGYNSPLHF
TRBJ2-7,NA,TRBV28,NA,TGTGCCAGCAGTTTAGCAGGGGTTTTTGACGAGCAGTACTTC,CASSLAGVFDEQYF
TRBJ1-1,NA,TRBV14,NA,TGTGCCAGCAGCTTAGGGATGAGGGTTCGGGGTGAAGCTTTCTTT,CASSLGMRVRGEAFF
TRBJ1-2,NA,TRBV30,NA,TGTGCCTGGAGTGGTCAGGGTTATTATGGCTACACCTTC,CAWSGQGYYGYTF
TRBJ2-3,NA,TRBV11-3,NA,TGTGCCAGCAGCTTAAACCGGGAGTCGACGCAGTATTTT,CASSLNRESTQYF
TRBJ2-7,NA,TRBV4-3,TRBD2,TGCGCCAGCAGCCAAGAGCTAGCGGGATTCGAGCAGTACTTC,CASSQELAGFEQYF
TRBJ2-7,few,TRBV7-2,NA,TGTGCCAGCAGGCCAGGGAACTCCTACGAGCAGTACTTC,CASRPGNSYEQYF